Presented here are 13 T cell receptor beta chains from one specimen sequenced in a study of metastatic and nonmetastatic thyroid tumors. TCRdb re-clonotyped the PCR reads via MiXCR. The sample yields about 20,000 clones, around 30% seen once. There were no patients who had received any treatment before thyroid surgery. The sequenced material came from blood. Receptors were obtained from a female donor with papillary thyroid cancer or a benign thyroid nodule (not recorded which). Some clones in this sample may be carry-over from other donors' samples.

This clone was seen repeatedly, ten times or more. V gene TRBV6-4 combines with J gene TRBJ2-3; TRBD2 matches 7 bases. The junction had 1 base not matched to a gene; V was cut back by 0 bases and J by 1 base. The CDR3 has 15 residues. CDR1 and CDR2 (germline): MRHNA, SNTAGT. CDR3 residues: CASSDSLAGTDTQYF. CDR3 bases: TGTGCCAGCAGTGACTCGCTAGCGGGCACAGATACGCAGTATTTT.

By share, this clone ranks as medium-sized. This chain uses TRBV5-1 with TRBJ1-2; possible D gene TRBD1, 5 bases. The CDR3 runs to 11 residues. The germline V gene has CDR1 SGHRS and CDR2 YFSETQ. The germline V and J ends were trimmed by 7 bases and 3 bases, with 7 bases remaining between them. CDR3 loop: CASGGDYGYTF. The CDR3 nucleotides read TGCGCCAGCGGAGGGGACTATGGCTACACCTTC.

This clone was found many times. V usage is TRBV19 and J usage is TRBJ2-2, with D possibly TRBD2 on 5 matching bases. V shed 3 bases and J shed 4 bases, with 9 bases lying between them. This CDR3 spans 14 amino acids. Germline loops: CDR1 LNHDA, CDR2 SQIVND (reference sequence). The CDR3 region is CASSMGEGTGELFF. CDR3 sequence (DNA): TGTGCCAGTAGTATGGGAGAGGGCACCGGGGAGCTGTTTTTT.

By sample fraction, this clone is medium-sized (0.01 to 0.1%). DNA of the CDR3: TGTGCCACCGAAGGACTAGCGGGAGGTTCGGGGGAGCTGTTTTTT. Translated, it gives CATEGLAGGSGELFF. This chain joins TRBV6-1 and TRBJ2-2; 14 nucleotides line up with TRBD2. The V gene's germline CDR1 is MNHNS and CDR2 SASEGT. J lost 8 bases, V lost 10 bases, and 9 bases had no gene match. The length of the CDR3 is 15 residues.

The rearrangement joins TRBV27 to TRBJ2-2; D is possibly TRBD2 (7 bases). CDR1 is MNHEY and CDR2 is SMNVEV in the germline V gene (reference sequence). The CDR3 is 16 amino acids. V lost 6 bases and J 6 bases, leaving 20 bases between the germline ends. CDR3 coding DNA: TGTGCCAGCAGGATCGCGGGGGCCAAGAAGGCCGGGGAGCTGTTTTTT. Translating gives CASRIAGAKKAGELFF.

This rearrangement joins TRBV11-2 to TRBJ1-2, with TRBD1 identical over 10 bases. The germline gives CDR1 SGHAT, CDR2 FQNNGV. The ends lost 0 bases at V and 6 bases at J; junction bases unmatched: 10. The CDR3 loop spans 17 amino acids. CDR3 residues: CASSLDPERDRGNGYTF. For the CDR3, the DNA is TGTGCCAGCAGCTTAGATCCCGAACGGGACAGGGGAAATGGCTACACCTTC. The entire variable domain, with the rest obtained from reference TRBV11-2 and TRBJ1-2, is as follows: EAGVAQSPRYKIIEKRQSVAFWCNPISGHATLYWYQQILGQGPKLLIQFQNNGVVDDSQLPKDRFSAERLKGVDSTLKIQPAKLEDSAVYLCASSLDPERDRGNGYTFGSGTRLTVV.

This clone was seen at least ten times. The junction departs from the called germline gene at one end, perhaps through a read error. This sequence joins TRBV5-5 and TRBJ2-1; a possible D gene is TRBD1 (6 bases). CDR3 length: 12 residues. The germline gives CDR1 SGHKS, CDR2 YYEKEE (reference sequence). CDR3 sequence: CASSRTGNGQFF. CDR3 nucleotide sequence: TGTGCCAGCAGCCGCACAGGGAATGGGCAGTTCTTC. Looking up the rest from reference TRBV5-5 and TRBJ2-1 gives the full variable domain: DAGVTQSPTHLIKTRGQQVTLRCSPISGHKSVSWYQQVLGQGPQFIFQYYEKEERGRGNFPDRFSARQFPNYSSELNVNALLLGDSALYLCASSRTGNGQFFGPGTRLTVL.

This chain joins TRBV28 and TRBJ2-2; 10 bases fit TRBD1. J gave up 3 bases and V 6 bases, and 13 bases lay outside the gene matches. Germline CDR1 and CDR2: MDHEN and SYDVKM. The CDR3 length is 18 residues. The CDR3 DNA reads as TGTGCCAGCAGAGAACTCCTCCGGGACAGGGGCTACACCGGGGAGCTGTTTTTT. Protein: CASRELLRDRGYTGELFF.

This clone is termed medium-sized (0.01 to 0.1%). V and J are TRBV4-2 and TRBJ2-3; 7 bases are a match to TRBD2. This CDR3 contains 18 residues. Germline values: CDR1 LGHNA, CDR2 YNFKEQ. With 0 bases clipped from V and 2 bases from J, the junction kept 11 bases outside the gene matches. This chain's CDR3 is CASSQEVRRESLTDTQYF. Written as DNA, the CDR3 is TGTGCCAGCAGCCAAGAAGTAAGGCGGGAGTCCCTCACAGATACGCAGTATTTT.

In this sample, this clone turned up many times. The chain links TRBV7-8 to TRBJ2-1; 10 nucleotides line up with TRBD2. The CDR3 consists of 19 residues. Germline V gives CDR1 SGHVS, CDR2 FQNEAQ. After removal of 4 bases from V and 0 bases from J, the junction contained 12 bases not matched to a gene. The CDR3 DNA is TGTGCCAGCAGCTCCCCCGGGACTAGCGCTCTAAGCTCCTACAATGAGCAGTTCTTC. It specifies CASSSPGTSALSSYNEQFF.

The V gene is TRBV25-1, the J gene TRBJ1-2; no clear D. Germline CDR1 reads MGHDK; CDR2 reads SYGVNS. The V and J ends lost 6 bases and 5 bases respectively, with 19 bases between them. CDR3 size: 15 residues. The CDR3 nucleotides are TGTGCCAGCAGCCCCACGGTTGCAGACGCGTATGGCTACACCTTC. This translates into CASSPTVADAYGYTF.

CDR3 protein: CASSIRPQSYEQYF. CDR3 nucleotides: TGTGCCAGCAGCATTCGTCCCCAGTCCTACGAGCAGTACTTC. The V gene is TRBV11-2, the J gene TRBJ2-7, with D hard to call. Germline CDR1 reads SGHAT; CDR2 reads FQNNGV. This CDR3 spans 14 amino acids. V lost 5 bases and J lost 1, with 12 bases in between. The full variable domain, its missing parts supplied by reference TRBV11-2 and TRBJ2-7, is EAGVAQSPRYKIIEKRQSVAFWCNPISGHATLYWYQQILGQGPKLLIQFQNNGVVDDSQLPKDRFSAERLKGVDSTLKIQPAKLEDSAVYLCASSIRPQSYEQYFGPGTRLTVT.

This clone has more than one count but fewer than ten. One end of the junction does not line up with germline, which may come from a read error. The chain carries TRBV20-1 and TRBJ2-7; TRBD2 matches at 11 bases. In germline, CDR1 is DFQATT, CDR2 SNEGSKA (reference sequence). The CDR3 sequence is 14 residues long. CDR3 sequence (DNA): TGCGGTGCCCAAGACACTAGCGGGAGTGTCGAGCAGCACTTC. This encodes CGAQDTSGSVEQHF.